The 14 T cell receptor beta chains below come from one sample, sequenced in a study of blood T cell repertoires in COVID-19. The data were produced by immunoSEQ multiplex PCR, yet TCRdb's version contains in-frame clones alone and is incomplete. The sample lists 300,000 to 400,000 clones, approximately 86% seen once, with just over 7% in the top ten. Source material: peripheral blood. These receptors were taken from a woman aged 55-69 years with COVID-19, enrolled during active disease.

The J gene is TRBJ2-3, the V gene TRBV4-1; D might be TRBD2 (6 bases). V lost 1 base to trimming and J lost 6 bases, with 20 bases between them. Germline CDR1 MGHRA, CDR2 YSYEKL. The CDR3 has 17 residues. The CDR3 region is CASSQARPTRVGDTQYF. The CDR3, as DNA: TGCGCCAGCAGCCAAGCTAGACCGACTAGGGTAGGGGATACGCAGTATTTT.

The V gene is TRBV12-3 or TRBV12-4, the J gene TRBJ1-1, with TRBD1 identical over 7 bases. The V segment lost 2 bases and the J segment 11 bases; nucleotides outside the gene matches: 8. This CDR3 region has 13 residues. The CDR3 DNA follows: TGTGCCAGCAGTTTACGGGCAACAGGGGTGGCTTTCTTT. Its protein is CASSLRATGVAFF.

This clone occurred once. The chain carries TRBV4-3 and TRBJ2-5; 7 bases line up with TRBD1. This CDR3 contains 15 residues. The germline CDR1 and CDR2 sequences are LGHNA and YSLEER. The V segment lost 3 bases and the J segment 0 bases; nucleotides outside the gene matches: 4. CDR3: CASSHADRDQETQYF. CDR3 sequence (DNA): TGCGCCAGCAGCCATGCTGACAGGGACCAAGAGACCCAGTACTTC.

This rearrangement joins TRBV11-3 to TRBJ2-1, with 8 bases fitting TRBD2. Germline loops: CDR1 SGHNT, CDR2 YENEEA. This CDR3 contains 16 residues. V dropped 2 bases and J dropped 8; count of bases not matched to a gene: 11. The CDR3 nucleotides read TGTGCCAGCAGCTTATCGGGAAGCGGGGGAGGGGATGAGCAGTTCTTC. Protein product: CASSLSGSGGGDEQFF. Full variable domain (outside the CDR3, taken from reference TRBV11-3 and TRBJ2-1): EAGVVQSPRYKIIEKKQPVAFWCNPISGHNTLYWYLQNLGQGPELLIRYENEEAVDDSQLPKDRFSAERLKGVDSTLKIQPAELGDSAVYLCASSLSGSGGGDEQFFGPGTRLTVL.

This chain uses TRBV19 with TRBJ1-4, with a tentative D call TRBD1 (5 bases). The V gene's germline CDR1 is LNHDA and CDR2 SQIVND (reference sequence). Trimming took off 5 bases at V and 8 bases at J, with 15 bases between the two ends. CDR3 length: 14 amino acids. The CDR3 sequence is CASSFRAFNEKLFF. CDR3 nucleotide sequence: TGTGCCAGTAGTTTCAGGGCCTTTAACGAAAAACTGTTTTTT.

V and J are TRBV9 and TRBJ1-6; no firm D call. Germline CDR1 is SGDLS and CDR2 is YYNGEE. The CDR3 spans 13 residues. The germline V and J ends were trimmed by 0 bases and 5 bases, with 3 bases remaining between them. The CDR3: CASSVVNNSPLHF. The CDR3 DNA follows: TGTGCCAGCAGCGTAGTTAATAATTCACCCCTCCACTTT.

The chain joins TRBV24-1 to TRBJ2-3; D call uncertain. CDR1 and CDR2 (germline): KGHDR, SFDVKD. V lost 3 bases, J lost 6 bases, and 15 bases lay in between. CDR3 length equals 15 residues. The CDR3 protein is CATSDPETPADTQYF. The DNA of the CDR3 is TGTGCCACCAGTGATCCCGAGACACCGGCGGATACGCAGTATTTT.

The rearrangement uses TRBV4-2 and TRBJ1-5; possible D gene TRBD1, 5 bases. Trimming stripped 0 bases from V and 5 bases from J, with 5 bases between. CDR1 and CDR2 from the germline V gene are LGHNA and YNFKEQ. This CDR3 has 13 amino acids. The CDR3 is CASSQDRDQPQHF. In DNA, the CDR3 is TGTGCCAGCAGCCAAGACAGGGATCAGCCCCAGCATTTT.

The V gene is TRBV27, the J gene TRBJ1-5, with 10 bases that match TRBD1. Per the germline V gene, CDR1 is MNHEY and CDR2 is SMNVEV (reference sequence). The ends lost 2 bases at V and 6 bases at J; junction bases unmatched: 4. This CDR3 region has 15 residues. CDR3 nucleotide sequence: TGTGCCAGCAGTTTAAGGACAGGGGGTTTTCAGCCCCAGCATTTT. Protein product: CASSLRTGGFQPQHF.

V is TRBV6-6 and J is TRBJ2-1; 8 bases fit TRBD1. The V and J ends lost 7 bases and 6 bases, in that order; junction bases with no gene match: 8. CDR1 and CDR2 from the germline V gene are MNHNY and SVGAGI (reference sequence). The length of the CDR3 is 14 residues. This chain's CDR3 is CASTPDREVNEQFF. CDR3 sequence (DNA): TGTGCCAGCACCCCGGACAGGGAGGTCAATGAGCAGTTCTTC.

The chain uses TRBV5-4 and TRBJ2-3, with 11 bases fitting TRBD2. V lost 5 bases to trimming and J lost 6 bases; unmatched junction nucleotides: 5. CDR1 is SGHNT and CDR2 is YYREEE in the germline V gene (reference sequence). This CDR3 contains 14 residues. Here the CDR3 DNA reads TGTGCCAGCAGTTTAGCGGGGGGGCCCGATACGCAGTATTTT. Residues: CASSLAGGPDTQYF.

The chain is built from TRBV30 and TRBJ1-2; a possible D gene is TRBD1 (5 bases). Germline V lookup: CDR1 GTSNPN, CDR2 SVGIG (reference sequence). Trimming cost V 0 bases and J 0 bases, with 11 bases left between them. The CDR3 runs 15 residues. CDR3 protein: CAWSVGGGANYGYTF. The CDR3, as DNA: TGTGCCTGGAGTGTCGGGGGAGGGGCTAACTATGGCTACACCTTC.

This clone turned up a few times. The chain combines TRBV7-8 with TRBJ1-1; 7 bases align to TRBD1. The CDR3 consists of 15 residues. CDR1 SGHVS and CDR2 FQNEAQ come from the germline V gene. Germline trimming cut 4 bases from V and 2 bases from J; bases unmatched to any gene: 7. The CDR3 sequence: CASSSVEGGNTEAFF. The CDR3 region has the DNA TGTGCCAGCAGCTCAGTTGAAGGGGGCAACACTGAAGCTTTCTTT.

This clone came up a few times. The chain employs TRBV28 and TRBJ2-7; the match to TRBD2 covers 13 bases. Losses at the gene ends were 6 bases for V and 4 bases for J; bases not matched to a gene: 3. The CDR3 is made up of 14 amino acids. Looked up from germline, CDR1 is MDHEN and CDR2 is SYDVKM. CDR3: CASSPGLAGYEQYF. The CDR3 DNA reads TGTGCCAGCAGCCCGGGACTAGCGGGGTACGAGCAGTACTTC. The entire variable domain, with the rest obtained from reference TRBV28 and TRBJ2-7, is as follows: DVKVTQSSRYLVKRTGEKVFLECVQDMDHENMFWYRQDPGLGLRLIYFSYDVKMKEKGDIPEGYSVSREKKERFSLILESASTNQTSMYLCASSPGLAGYEQYFGPGTRLTVT.